In this sample, the clone carrying this T cell receptor (beta chain) turned up a few times. The sample is drawn from a study of identical twins. A single record per CDR3 protein comes from TCRdb applying MiXCR to the 5' RACE reads. The sample consists of around 690,000 distinct CDR3 sequences, 21% of them appearing once. CDR1 and CDR2 (germline): SGHAT, FQNNGV. The CDR3 contains 15 residues. V was clipped by 4 bases and J by 2 bases; unmatched bases: 4. These data also formed part of another study, on T cells expressing NK-cell markers.

This clonotype was sampled from a woman aged 18-29 years in good health. The sequenced material came from PBMCs. The chain combines TRBV11-2 with TRBJ2-3, with 9 positions matching TRBD1. CDR3 bases: TGTGCCAGCAGCTCCAGACAGGGGGTCACAGATACGCAGTATTTT. This encodes CASSSRQGVTDTQYF.